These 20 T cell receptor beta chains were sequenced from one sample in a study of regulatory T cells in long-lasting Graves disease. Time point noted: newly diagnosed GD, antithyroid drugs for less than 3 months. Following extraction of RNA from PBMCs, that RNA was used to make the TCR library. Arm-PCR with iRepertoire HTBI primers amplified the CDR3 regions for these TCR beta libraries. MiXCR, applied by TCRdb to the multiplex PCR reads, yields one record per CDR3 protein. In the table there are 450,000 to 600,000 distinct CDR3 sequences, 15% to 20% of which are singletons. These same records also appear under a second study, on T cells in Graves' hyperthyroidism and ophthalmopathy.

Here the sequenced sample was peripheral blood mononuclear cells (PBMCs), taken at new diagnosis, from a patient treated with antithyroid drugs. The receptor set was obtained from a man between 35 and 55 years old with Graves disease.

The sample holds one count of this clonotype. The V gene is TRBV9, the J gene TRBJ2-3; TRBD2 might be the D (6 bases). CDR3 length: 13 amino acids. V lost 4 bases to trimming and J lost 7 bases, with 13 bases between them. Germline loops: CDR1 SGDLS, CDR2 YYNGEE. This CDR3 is CASSNRAGNTQYF. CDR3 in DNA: TGTGCCAGCAGCAATCGGGCGGGAAATACGCAGTATTTT.

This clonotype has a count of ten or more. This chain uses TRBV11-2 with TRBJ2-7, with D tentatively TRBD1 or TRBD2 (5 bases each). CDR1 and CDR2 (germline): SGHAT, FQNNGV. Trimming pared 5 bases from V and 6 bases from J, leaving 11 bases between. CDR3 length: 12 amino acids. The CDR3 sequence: CASSGTEFEQYF. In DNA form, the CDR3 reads TGTGCCAGCAGCGGGACGGAATTCGAGCAGTACTTC.

Here the CDR3 reads CASSFNGGYQPQHF. The CDR3 DNA is TGTGCCAGTAGTTTCAATGGAGGGTATCAGCCCCAGCATTTT. The chain uses TRBV19 and TRBJ1-5; D is uncertain. The V end was cut by 5 bases, the J end by 5 bases, with 13 bases between. This CDR3 has 14 residues. Germline CDR1 is LNHDA and CDR2 is SQIVND (reference sequence).

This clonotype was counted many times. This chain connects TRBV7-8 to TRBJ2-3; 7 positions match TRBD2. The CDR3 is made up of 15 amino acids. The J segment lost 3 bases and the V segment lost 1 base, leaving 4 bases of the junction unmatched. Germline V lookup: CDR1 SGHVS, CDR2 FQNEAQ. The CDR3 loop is CASSLGGRATDTQYF. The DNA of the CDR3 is TGTGCCAGCAGCTTAGGTGGGAGGGCGACAGATACGCAGTATTTT.

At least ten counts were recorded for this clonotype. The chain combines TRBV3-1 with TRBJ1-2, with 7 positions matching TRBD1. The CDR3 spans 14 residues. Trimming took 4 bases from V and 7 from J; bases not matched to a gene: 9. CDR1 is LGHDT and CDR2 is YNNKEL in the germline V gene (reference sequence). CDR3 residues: CASSPLKGAGGYTF. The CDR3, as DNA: TGTGCCAGCAGCCCATTAAAGGGGGCAGGTGGCTACACCTTC.

CDR3 residues: CSVERRDRVRETQYF. The CDR3 nucleotides read TGCAGCGTTGAAAGGAGGGACAGGGTGCGAGAGACCCAGTACTTC. The chain has TRBV29-1 and TRBJ2-5; 9 nucleotides agree with TRBD1. The CDR3 consists of 15 residues. V lost 2 bases, J lost 4 bases, and 8 bases stayed unmatched. CDR1 and CDR2 from the germline V gene are SQVTM and ANQGSEA.

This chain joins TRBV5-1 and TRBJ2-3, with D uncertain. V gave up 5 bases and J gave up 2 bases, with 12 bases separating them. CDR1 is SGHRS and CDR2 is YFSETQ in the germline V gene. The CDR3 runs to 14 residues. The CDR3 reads CASSLFTLTDTQYF. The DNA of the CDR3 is TGCGCCAGCAGTTTGTTCACCCTCACAGATACGCAGTATTTT.

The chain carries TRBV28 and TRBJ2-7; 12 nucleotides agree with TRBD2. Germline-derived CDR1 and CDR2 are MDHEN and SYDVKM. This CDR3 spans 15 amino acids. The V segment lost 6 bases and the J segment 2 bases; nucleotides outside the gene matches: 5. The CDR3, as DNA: TGTGCCAGCAGAAAACTAGCGGGAGGCGCCTACGAGCAGTACTTC. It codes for CASRKLAGGAYEQYF.

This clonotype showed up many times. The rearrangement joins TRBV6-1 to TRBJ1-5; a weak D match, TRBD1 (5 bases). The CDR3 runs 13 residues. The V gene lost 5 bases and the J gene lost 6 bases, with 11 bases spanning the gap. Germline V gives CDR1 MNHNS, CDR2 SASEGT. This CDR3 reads CASSMGGVQPQHF. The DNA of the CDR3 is TGTGCCAGCAGTATGGGGGGAGTTCAGCCCCAGCATTTT.

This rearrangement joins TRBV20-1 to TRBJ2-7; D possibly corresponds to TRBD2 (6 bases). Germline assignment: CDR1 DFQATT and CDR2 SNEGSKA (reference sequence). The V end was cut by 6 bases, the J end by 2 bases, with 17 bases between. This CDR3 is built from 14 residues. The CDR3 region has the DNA TGCAGTGCGGGAGTCTACGCGGGACCCTACGAGCAGTACTTC. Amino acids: CSAGVYAGPYEQYF.

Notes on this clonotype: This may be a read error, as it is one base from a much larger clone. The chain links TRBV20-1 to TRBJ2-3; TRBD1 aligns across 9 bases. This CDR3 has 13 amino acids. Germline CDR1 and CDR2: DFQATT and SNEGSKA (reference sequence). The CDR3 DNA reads TGCAGTGCCGACAGGGGGTTCACAGATGCGCAGTATTTT. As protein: CSADRGFTDAQYF.

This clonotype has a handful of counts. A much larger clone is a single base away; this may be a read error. This CDR3 is CASSRARTSGRDEQFF. CDR3 DNA: TGTGCCAGCAGCAGAGCCAGGACTAGCGGGAGAGATGAGCAGTTCTTC. This chain joins TRBV7-2 and TRBJ2-1; 13 bases match TRBD2. The junction had 9 bases not matched to a gene; V was cut back by 5 bases and J by 8 bases. This CDR3 has 16 amino acids. Germline V gene data show CDR1 as SGHTA and CDR2 as FQGNSA.

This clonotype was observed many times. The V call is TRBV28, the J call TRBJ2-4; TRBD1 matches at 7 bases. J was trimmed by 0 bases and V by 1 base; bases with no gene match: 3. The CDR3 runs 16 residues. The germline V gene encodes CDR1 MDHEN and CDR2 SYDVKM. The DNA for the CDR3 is TGTGCCAGCAGTTTATCCGGGACAGTAGCCAAAAACATTCAGTACTTC. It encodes CASSLSGTVAKNIQYF.

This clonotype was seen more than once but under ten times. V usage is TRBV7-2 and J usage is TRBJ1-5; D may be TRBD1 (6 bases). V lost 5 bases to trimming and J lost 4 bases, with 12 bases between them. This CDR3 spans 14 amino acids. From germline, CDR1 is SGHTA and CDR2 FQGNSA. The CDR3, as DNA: TGTGCCAGCAGCCTGGGGGCCCATAATCAGCCCCAGCATTTT. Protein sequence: CASSLGAHNQPQHF.

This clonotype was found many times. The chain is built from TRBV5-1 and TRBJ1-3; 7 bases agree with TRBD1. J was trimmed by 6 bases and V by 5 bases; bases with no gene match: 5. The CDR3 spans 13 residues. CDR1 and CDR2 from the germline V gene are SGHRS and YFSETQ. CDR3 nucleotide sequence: TGCGCCAGCAGTCCGGGACAGCTAAACACCATATATTTT. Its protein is CASSPGQLNTIYF. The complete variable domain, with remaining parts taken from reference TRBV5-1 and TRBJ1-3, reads KAGVTQTPRYLIKTRGQQVTLSCSPISGHRSVSWYQQTPGQGLQFLFEYFSETQRNKGNFPGRFSGRQFSNSRSEMNVSTLELGDSALYLCASSPGQLNTIYFGEGSWLTVV.

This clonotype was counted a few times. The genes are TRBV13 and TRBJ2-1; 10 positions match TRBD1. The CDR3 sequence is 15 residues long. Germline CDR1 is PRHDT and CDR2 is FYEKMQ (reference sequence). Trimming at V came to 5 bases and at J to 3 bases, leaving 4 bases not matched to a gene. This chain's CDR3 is CASSQWTGGYNEQFF. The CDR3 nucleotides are TGTGCCAGCAGCCAATGGACAGGGGGCTACAATGAGCAGTTCTTC. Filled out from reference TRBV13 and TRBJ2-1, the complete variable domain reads AAGVIQSPRHLIKEKRETATLKCYPIPRHDTVYWYQQGPGQDPQFLISFYEKMQSDKGSIPDRFSAQQFSDYHSELNMSSLELGDSALYFCASSQWTGGYNEQFFGPGTRLTVL.

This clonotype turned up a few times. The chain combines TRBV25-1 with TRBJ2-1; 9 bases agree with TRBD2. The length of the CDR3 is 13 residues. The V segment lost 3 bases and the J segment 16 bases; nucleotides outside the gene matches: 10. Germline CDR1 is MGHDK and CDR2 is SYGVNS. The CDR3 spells CASSEDLAGIIFF. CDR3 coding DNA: TGTGCCAGCAGTGAGGATCTAGCGGGAATTATTTTCTTC.

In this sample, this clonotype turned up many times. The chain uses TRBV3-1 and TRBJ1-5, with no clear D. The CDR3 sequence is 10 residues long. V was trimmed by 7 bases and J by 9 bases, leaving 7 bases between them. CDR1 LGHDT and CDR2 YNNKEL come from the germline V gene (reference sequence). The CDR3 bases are TGTGCCAGCACCCCGGGGCCCCAGCATTTT. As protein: CASTPGPQHF.

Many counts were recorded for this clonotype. The CDR3 here is CASSLDRSTDTQYF. CDR3 sequence (DNA): TGTGCCAGCAGCTTAGACAGGTCCACAGATACGCAGTATTTT. The chain is built from TRBV7-8 and TRBJ2-3, with D possibly being TRBD1 (5 bases). The V and J ends lost 1 base and 2 bases respectively, with 7 bases between them. CDR3 length: 14 residues. Germline V lookup: CDR1 SGHVS, CDR2 FQNEAQ.

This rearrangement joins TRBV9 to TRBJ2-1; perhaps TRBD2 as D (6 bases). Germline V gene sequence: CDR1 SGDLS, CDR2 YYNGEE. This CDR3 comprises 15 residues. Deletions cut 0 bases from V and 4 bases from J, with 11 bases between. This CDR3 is CASSVEGLPYNEQFF. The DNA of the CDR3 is TGTGCCAGCAGCGTAGAGGGACTCCCATACAATGAGCAGTTCTTC.